The 11 T cell receptor beta chains reported below all come from one sample, sequenced in a study of human T cells and chemical hapten exposure. As to time point: patch test 1, 2 weeks after DPC sensitization. Regarding treatment: therapeutic diphenylcyclopropenone sensitization with weekly scalp DPC. MiXCR, applied by TCRdb to the RACE reads, yields one record per CDR3 protein. The sample carries about 110,000 distinct CDR3 sequences, about 10% recorded once. The source material was whole blood, sampled in connection with sensitization to the hapten diphenylcyclopropenone (DPC). The receptors here all came from a woman aged 40 to 50 with alopecia areata. Some clones in this sample may be carry-over from other donors' samples.

This chain uses TRBV7-3 with TRBJ1-1; D is undetermined. This CDR3 is 13 amino acids long. The germline V gene encodes CDR1 SGHTA and CDR2 FQGTGA. Trimming took off 3 bases at V and 5 bases at J, with 10 bases between the two ends. CDR3 loop: CASSLGSTTEAFF. In DNA form, the CDR3 reads TGTGCCAGCAGCTTGGGCAGTACAACTGAAGCTTTCTTT.

The chain uses TRBV2 and TRBJ2-1; D remains ambiguous. V lost 5 bases and J lost 0, with 8 bases in between. The CDR3 consists of 14 residues. Germline loops: CDR1 SNHLY, CDR2 FYNNEI. This chain's CDR3 is CASSPVVSYNEQFF. CDR3 bases: TGTGCCAGCAGTCCGGTCGTCTCCTACAATGAGCAGTTCTTC.

This clonotype was counted ten times or more. The rearrangement uses TRBV20-1 and TRBJ2-4, with D possibly being TRBD2 (5 bases). The germline V gene has CDR1 DFQATT and CDR2 SNEGSKA (reference sequence). The V and J ends lost 4 bases and 6 bases respectively, with 25 bases between them. This CDR3 comprises 17 residues. In nucleotides, the CDR3 is TGCAGTGCTAACCCGGAGGACTCGATTCGAGGGCGAAACATTCAGTACTTC. It is translated as CSANPEDSIRGRNIQYF.

This clonotype was counted a few times. The J gene is TRBJ2-1, the V gene TRBV25-1, with D unclear. The CDR3 totals 15 residues. The V gene lost 3 bases and the J gene lost 5 bases, with 14 bases spanning the gap. Germline V lookup: CDR1 MGHDK, CDR2 SYGVNS. The DNA of the CDR3 is TGTGCCAGCAGTGATAGCAGATGGAGCCACAATGAGCAGTTCTTC. It codes for CASSDSRWSHNEQFF.

Comments on this clonotype: A much larger clone sits a single nucleotide away, making a read error possible. The chain carries TRBV28 and TRBJ1-6; TRBD1 might be the D (6 bases). Germline assignment: CDR1 MDHEN and CDR2 SYDVKM. Trimming removed 9 bases from V and 14 bases from J, with 17 bases in between. This CDR3 has 12 residues. This CDR3 is CARRTAGEALHF. The CDR3 coding sequence is TGTGCCAGAAGGACCGCAGGGGAAGCCCTCCACTTT.

The sample holds many counts of this clonotype. The rearrangement links TRBV9 to TRBJ2-5; unclear D gene. CDR1 SGDLS and CDR2 YYNGEE come from the germline V gene. V dropped 0 bases and J dropped 4 bases, with 13 bases sitting between them. The length of the CDR3 is 15 residues. The CDR3 DNA follows: TGTGCCAGCAGCGTAGTTGGTCAATCGGGAGAGACCCAGTACTTC. It is translated as CASSVVGQSGETQYF. The full variable domain, rest sourced from reference TRBV9 and TRBJ2-5, is DSGVTQTPKHLITATGQRVTLRCSPRSGDLSVYWYQQSLDQGLQFLIQYYNGEERAKGNILERFSAQQFPDLHSELNLSSLELGDSALYFCASSVVGQSGETQYFGPGTRLLVL.

The V call is TRBV24-1, the J call TRBJ2-7, with unresolved D. The CDR3 loop spans 13 amino acids. V was trimmed by 3 bases and J by 5 bases, leaving 10 bases between them. Germline lookup yields CDR1 KGHDR and CDR2 SFDVKD. The CDR3 nucleotides are TGTGCCACCAGTGATGGTCTTCGGCACGAGCAGTACTTC. Amino acid sequence: CATSDGLRHEQYF.

In this sample, this clonotype turned up a few times. The rearrangement uses TRBV7-2 and TRBJ2-7; a possible D gene is TRBD1 (5 bases). The CDR3 is made up of 16 amino acids. The ends were cut back, 2 bases at V and 4 bases at J, with 18 bases in the middle. Germline-derived CDR1 and CDR2 are SGHTA and FQGNSA. The CDR3 DNA reads TGTGCCAGCAGCTTATTTGCTTCGACAGTACCTTACGAGCAGTACTTC. Amino acids: CASSLFASTVPYEQYF. Drawing the rest from reference TRBV7-2 and TRBJ2-7, the complete variable domain is GAGVSQSPSNKVTEKGKDVELRCDPISGHTALYWYRQSLGQGLEFLIYFQGNSAPDKSGLPSDRFSAERTGGSVSTLTIQRTQQEDSAVYLCASSLFASTVPYEQYFGPGTRLTVT.

The chain couples TRBV6-2 or TRBV6-3 to TRBJ2-1, with 10 positions matching TRBD2. The V gene's germline CDR1 is MNHEY and CDR2 SVGEGT. After removal of 6 bases from V and 2 bases from J, the junction contained 7 bases not matched to a gene. The CDR3 totals 16 residues. CDR3 region: CASSWGSGRTYNEQFF. The CDR3 nucleotides read TGTGCCAGCAGCTGGGGTAGCGGGAGGACCTACAATGAGCAGTTCTTC.

A few counts support this clonotype. The CDR3 region is CASSLPTPRGESNQPQHF. The CDR3 region has the DNA TGCGCCAGCAGCTTGCCGACCCCCAGGGGGGAAAGCAATCAGCCCCAGCATTTT. This chain joins TRBV5-1 and TRBJ1-5; 7 bases are shared with TRBD1. The CDR3 contains 18 residues. V gave up 1 base and J gave up 1 base; unmatched junction bases: 11. The V gene's germline CDR1 is SGHRS and CDR2 YFSETQ.

The chain carries TRBV27 and TRBJ1-3; D might be TRBD1 (6 bases). Germline-derived CDR1 and CDR2 are MNHEY and SMNVEV (reference sequence). This CDR3 is 15 amino acids long. V lost 5 bases and J 2 bases, leaving 13 bases between the germline ends. DNA for the CDR3: TGTGCCAGCAGTCTAACAGGGTCGACTGGAAACACCATATATTTT. Protein: CASSLTGSTGNTIYF.